The clone carrying this TCR beta chain was detected many times. This specimen belongs to a study of low-dose radiotherapy and immunotherapy resistance in tumors. Time point reported: before trial treatment. Germline values: CDR1 MDHEN, CDR2 SYDVKM. The ends were cut back, 7 bases at V and 0 bases at J, with 9 bases in the middle. The CDR3 is made up of 13 amino acids. TRAV- and TRBV-specific primers were used for first-strand cDNA, which covered alpha and beta chains. Using a constant-region primer together with a V-primer adapter, TCRs were subjected to 20 PCR cycles of amplification. TCRdb recomputed calls from the reads with MiXCR, one row per CDR3 protein. The data show 60,000 or so distinct CDR3 sequences, roughly 29% seen once.

This clonotype was obtained from a male donor with rectosigmoid adenocarcinoma. The V call is TRBV28, the J call TRBJ1-2; D call uncertain. The sample was PBMCs, taken before treatment. CDR3 in DNA: TGTGCCAGCACCCTCGGGACTAACTATGGCTACACCTTC. It encodes CASTLGTNYGYTF.